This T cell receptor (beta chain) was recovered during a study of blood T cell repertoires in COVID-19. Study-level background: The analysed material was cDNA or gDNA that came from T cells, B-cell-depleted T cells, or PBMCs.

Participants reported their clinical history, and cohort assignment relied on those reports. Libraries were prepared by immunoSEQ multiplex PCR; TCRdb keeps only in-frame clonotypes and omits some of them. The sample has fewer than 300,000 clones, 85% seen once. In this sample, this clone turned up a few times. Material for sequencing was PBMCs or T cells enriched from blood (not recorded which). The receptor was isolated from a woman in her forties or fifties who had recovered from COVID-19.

The CDR3 is CASSSSRNTEAFF. The CDR3 DNA sequence: TGTGCCAGCAGCTCCTCGAGGAACACTGAAGCTTTCTTT. V and J are TRBV7-3 and TRBJ1-1; no clear D gene. This CDR3 is 13 amino acids long. Trimming cost V 4 bases and J 1 base, with 7 bases left between them. The germline V gene has CDR1 SGHTA and CDR2 FQGTGA. The variable domain in full, completed from reference TRBV7-3 and TRBJ1-1, reads GAGVSQTPSNKVTEKGKYVELRCDPISGHTALYWYRQSLGQGPEFLIYFQGTGAADDSGLPNDRFFAVRPEGSVSTLKIQRTERGDSAVYLCASSSSRNTEAFFGQGTRLTVV.